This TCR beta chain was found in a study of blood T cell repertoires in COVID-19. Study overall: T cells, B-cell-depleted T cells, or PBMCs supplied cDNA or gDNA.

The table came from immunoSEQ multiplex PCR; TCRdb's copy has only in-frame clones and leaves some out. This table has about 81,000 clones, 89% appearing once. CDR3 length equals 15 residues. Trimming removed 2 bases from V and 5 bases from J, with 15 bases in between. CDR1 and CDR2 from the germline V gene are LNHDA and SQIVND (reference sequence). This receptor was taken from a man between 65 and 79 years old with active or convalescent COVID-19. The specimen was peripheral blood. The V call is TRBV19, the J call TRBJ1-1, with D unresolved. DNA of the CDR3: TGTGCCAGTAGTATATATCCTCGGGGAGAAACTGAAGCTTTCTTT. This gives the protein CASSIYPRGETEAFF.